Presented here are 23 T cell receptor beta chains from one specimen sequenced in a study of regulatory T cells in long-lasting Graves disease. With iRepertoire HTBI primers and Arm-PCR of CDR3 regions, TCR beta libraries were built. TCRdb independently ran MiXCR on the multiplex PCR reads; one entry per CDR3 protein. The data hold almost 350,000 distinct CDR3 sequences, with about 18% observed a single time. Time point defined: persistent/refractory GD, antithyroid drugs over 5 years with positive TRAb. Construction of the TCR library relied on RNA isolated from PBMCs. This sample comprised peripheral blood mononuclear cells (PBMCs), obtained when the disease was refractory, from a patient treated with antithyroid drugs. Receptors originate from a female donor with Graves disease.

The chain recombines TRBV5-1 with TRBJ1-1; tentatively, D is TRBD1 (5 bases). There are 17 residues in the CDR3. The V and J ends lost 0 bases and 3 bases respectively, with 18 bases between them. Germline V gene data show CDR1 as SGHRS and CDR2 as YFSETQ. For the CDR3, the DNA is TGCGCCAGCAGCTTGGTAACAGGAGGTGCCTTGGACACTGAAGCTTTCTTT. It specifies CASSLVTGGALDTEAFF. The whole variable domain, filled in from reference TRBV5-1 and TRBJ1-1, reads KAGVTQTPRYLIKTRGQQVTLSCSPISGHRSVSWYQQTPGQGLQFLFEYFSETQRNKGNFPGRFSGRQFSNSRSEMNVSTLELGDSALYLCASSLVTGGALDTEAFFGQGTRLTVV.

Comments on this clonotype: The germline gene is not matched at one end of the junction; a read error may be the cause. The CDR3 is CTSSLGRGGTYEQYF. The CDR3 region has the DNA TGTACCAGCAGCTTAGGCAGGGGAGGCACCTACGAGCAGTACTTC. V is TRBV7-3 and J is TRBJ2-7; D assignment may be TRBD1 or TRBD2 (6 bases each). The CDR3 has 15 amino acids. Germline assignment: CDR1 SGHTA and CDR2 FQGTGA. Based on the CDR3 plus reference TRBV7-3 and TRBJ2-7, the full variable domain is GAGVSQTPSNKVTEKGKYVELRCDPISGHTALYWYRQSLGQGPEFLIYFQGTGAADDSGLPNDRFFAVRPEGSVSTLKIQRTERGDSAVYLCTSSLGRGGTYEQYFGPGTRLTVT.

This clonotype was seen ten or more times. As DNA, the CDR3 is TGTGCCAGCAGCTTATTCAGGTCTAGCGGGGGTCCCCTTTCCTACGAGCAGTACTTC. Its protein is CASSLFRSSGGPLSYEQYF. This chain connects TRBV7-2 to TRBJ2-7; TRBD2 matches 10 bases. V was pared by 2 bases and J by 1 base, with 14 bases of the junction left unmatched. Germline CDR1 SGHTA, CDR2 FQGNSA. The CDR3 extends over 19 amino acids.

This chain connects TRBV9 to TRBJ2-6; D gene unclear. The CDR3 extends over 13 amino acids. The V end lost 3 bases, the J end lost 15 bases, and 16 bases lay between the germline ends. CDR1 and CDR2 from the germline V gene are SGDLS and YYNGEE. The CDR3 is CASSEAIATALTF. CDR3 in DNA: TGTGCCAGCAGCGAGGCCATAGCAACTGCCCTGACTTTC.

This chain links TRBV28 with TRBJ2-7, with 10 bases lining up with TRBD1. The end of the DNA fits TRBJ2-5 better, so the J call may be wrong. The length of the CDR3 is 16 residues. Germline values: CDR1 MDHEN, CDR2 SYDVKM. CDR3 region: CASSLFHGTGEETQYF. The CDR3 nucleotides are TGTGCCAGCAGTTTATTCCACGGGACAGGGGAAGAGACCCAGTACTTC.

The chain employs TRBV9 and TRBJ2-3, with 7 bases that match TRBD2. The CDR3 runs to 16 residues. Trimming cost V 4 bases and J 1 base; bases outside gene matches: 9. Germline lookup yields CDR1 SGDLS and CDR2 YYNGEE. Here the CDR3 DNA reads TGTGCCAGCAGCCCCCACGGGGGAGGGGGCACAGATACGCAGTATTTT. Protein: CASSPHGGGGTDTQYF.

This sequence joins TRBV6-4 and TRBJ1-5, with 7 bases lining up with TRBD1. This CDR3 contains 15 residues. CDR1 is MRHNA and CDR2 is SNTAGT in the germline V gene. V was pared by 6 bases and J by 6 bases, with 11 bases of the junction left unmatched. CDR3 protein: CASRIWTGGSQPQHF. The CDR3, as DNA: TGTGCCAGCAGGATATGGACAGGTGGAAGTCAGCCCCAGCATTTT.

This clonotype was counted ten times or more. The chain has TRBV29-1 and TRBJ1-4; the D is unclear. V lost 5 bases to trimming and J lost 3 bases, with 7 bases between them. Germline V gene lookup returns CDR1 SQVTM and CDR2 ANQGSEA. The CDR3 runs to 12 residues. The DNA of the CDR3 is TGCAGCGTTTCCAGGCCTAATGAAAAACTGTTTTTT. This sequence encodes CSVSRPNEKLFF.

This clonotype was seen ten or more times. The chain has TRBV7-2 and TRBJ2-7, with TRBD2 identical over 10 bases. The CDR3 runs 17 residues. V trimming: 5 bases; J trimming: 0 bases; junction bases outside the gene matches: 10. Per the germline V gene, CDR1 is SGHTA and CDR2 is FQGNSA. CDR3: CASSGRGTSASSYEQYF. In DNA form, the CDR3 reads TGTGCCAGCAGCGGACGGGGGACTAGCGCGAGCTCCTACGAGCAGTACTTC. The full variable domain, with the rest looked up from reference TRBV7-2 and TRBJ2-7, is GAGVSQSPSNKVTEKGKDVELRCDPISGHTALYWYRQSLGQGLEFLIYFQGNSAPDKSGLPSDRFSAERTGGSVSTLTIQRTQQEDSAVYLCASSGRGTSASSYEQYFGPGTRLTVT.

This clonotype occurred a few times. V and J are TRBV19 and TRBJ2-5, with TRBD2 matching 9 bases. Germline trimming cut 5 bases from V and 3 bases from J; bases unmatched to any gene: 7. CDR1 and CDR2 from the germline V gene are LNHDA and SQIVND (reference sequence). The length of the CDR3 is 15 residues. CDR3: CASSSNLAGKETQYF. In DNA form, the CDR3 reads TGTGCCAGTAGTTCCAATCTAGCGGGGAAAGAGACCCAGTACTTC.

Worth noting for this clonotype: A much larger clonotype is one base distant, so this may be a read error. The V call is TRBV10-3, the J call TRBJ1-4, with a possible D match to TRBD1 (5 bases). CDR1 is ENHRY and CDR2 is SYGVKD in the germline V gene. V lost 8 bases, J lost 7 bases, and 20 bases lay in between. This CDR3 comprises 15 residues. Written as DNA, the CDR3 is TGTGCCATCGGCGAACCGGGACGGGGGGTTGAAAAACTGTTTTTT. Residues: CAIGEPGRGVEKLFF.

This clonotype was found many times. This rearrangement joins TRBV7-9 to TRBJ2-7, with 8 bases that match TRBD1. Germline assignment: CDR1 SEHNR and CDR2 FQNEAQ (reference sequence). The CDR3 has 15 amino acids. V trimming: 3 bases; J trimming: 4 bases; junction bases outside the gene matches: 8. CDR3 sequence (DNA): TGTGCCAGCAGCTTGACAGGGGCCCCCAGTTACGAGCAGTACTTC. Its translation: CASSLTGAPSYEQYF.

CDR3 in amino acids: CAITTGLSGNTIYF. CDR3 nucleotides: TGTGCCATCACGACAGGCCTCTCTGGAAACACCATATATTTT. V usage is TRBV10-3 and J usage is TRBJ1-3, with D perhaps matching TRBD1 (6 bases). The CDR3 spans 14 residues. V was clipped by 7 bases and J by 0 bases, with 10 bases between them. Germline V gene data show CDR1 as ENHRY and CDR2 as SYGVKD.

The genes are TRBV10-3 and TRBJ2-1; the D gene could be TRBD1 or TRBD2 (5 bases each). The CDR3 spans 16 residues. V lost 3 bases, J lost 4 bases, and 16 bases lay in between. Germline V lookup: CDR1 ENHRY, CDR2 SYGVKD. The CDR3 protein is CAISDPGLVGYNEQFF. Written as DNA, the CDR3 is TGTGCCATCAGTGACCCGGGGCTAGTCGGGTACAATGAGCAGTTCTTC.

The rearrangement links TRBV19 to TRBJ2-5, with 7 bases aligning to TRBD1. Germline CDR1 and CDR2: LNHDA and SQIVND (reference sequence). With V trimmed by 6 bases and J by 1 base, 14 bases remained unmatched. The length of the CDR3 is 17 residues. The CDR3 here is CASRPRDRVSGQETQYF. The DNA for the CDR3 is TGTGCCAGTAGGCCCCGGGACAGAGTTTCGGGCCAAGAGACCCAGTACTTC.

This clonotype was picked up many times. The rearrangement links TRBV28 to TRBJ1-5; D call uncertain. This CDR3 is built from 13 residues. CDR1 is MDHEN, CDR2 SYDVKM, per germline. V lost 2 bases and J lost 7, with 9 bases in between. This CDR3 is CASSLRAHQPQHF. The CDR3 DNA is TGTGCCAGCAGTTTACGGGCCCACCAGCCCCAGCATTTT.

The chain has TRBV6-1 and TRBJ2-7; unclear D gene. The CDR3 runs to 13 residues. Between the trimmed V and J ends, which lost 7 bases and 3 bases, there was a span of 13 bases. Germline values: CDR1 MNHNS, CDR2 SASEGT. The CDR3 nucleotides read TGTGCCAGCACCCAATCCGGATTCTACGAGCAGTACTTC. Its translation is CASTQSGFYEQYF.

This clonotype came up a few times. The chain combines TRBV6-2 or TRBV6-3 with TRBJ2-2; 8 bases align to TRBD2. This CDR3 region has 15 residues. Germline V gene sequence: CDR1 MNHEY, CDR2 SVGEGT. J was trimmed by 5 bases and V by 6 bases; bases with no gene match: 8. CDR3 DNA: TGTGCCAGCAGCTCGGGACTAGTTCGTACCGGGGAGCTGTTTTTT. Residues: CASSSGLVRTGELFF.

This clonotype was recorded a few times. CDR3 sequence (DNA): TGCAGTGCCTCGGACAGGGGGCTTACAGATACGCAGTATTTT. Residues: CSASDRGLTDTQYF. The genes are TRBV20-1 and TRBJ2-3; TRBD1 agrees at 11 bases. Germline V gene lookup returns CDR1 DFQATT and CDR2 SNEGSKA (reference sequence). The V and J ends lost 6 bases and 3 bases, in that order; junction bases with no gene match: 5. This CDR3 contains 14 residues.

As to this clonotype: This sequence may be a read error, since a much larger clone differs from it by one base. Since no conserved phenylalanine or tryptophan closes the CDR3, a read error is the likely cause. The chain joins TRBV7-2 to TRBJ1-2; D might be TRBD1 (5 bases). Germline V gene sequence: CDR1 SGHTA, CDR2 FQGNSA. CDR3 length equals 13 residues. Trimming removed 2 bases from V and 8 bases from J, with 12 bases in between. The CDR3 loop is CASSLSGSDGYTL. The DNA for the CDR3 is TGTGCCAGCAGCTTATCAGGGTCAGACGGCTACACCCTC.

At least ten counts were recorded for this clonotype. The genes are TRBV28 and TRBJ1-2; tentative D call: TRBD1 (6 bases). This CDR3 has 14 residues. V lost 6 bases and J lost 4, with 15 bases in between. CDR1 MDHEN and CDR2 SYDVKM come from the germline V gene. Here the CDR3 reads CASRGGREGYGYTF. CDR3 sequence (DNA): TGTGCCAGCAGGGGGGGCCGAGAGGGCTATGGCTACACCTTC.

This clonotype was counted many times. The chain couples TRBV28 to TRBJ1-2; TRBD1 might be the D (5 bases). CDR3 length: 15 amino acids. The germline CDR1 and CDR2 sequences are MDHEN and SYDVKM. Trimming pared 6 bases from V and 4 bases from J, leaving 18 bases between. CDR3 sequence: CASSLAGGRGYGYTF. The CDR3 DNA is TGTGCCAGCAGCTTGGCCGGCGGGAGGGGCTATGGCTACACCTTC.

The chain employs TRBV29-1 and TRBJ1-2, with TRBD1 as a possible D gene (5 bases). From germline, CDR1 is SQVTM and CDR2 ANQGSEA. V lost 6 bases, J lost 5 bases, and 10 bases lay in between. This CDR3 comprises 11 residues. In DNA form, the CDR3 reads TGCAGCGTCGGGGGGGGGTATGGCTACACCTTC. It specifies CSVGGGYGYTF.